Below, 15 T cell receptor beta chains from the same sample are listed, as sequenced in a study of prognosis after radiotherapy for stage I lung cancer. Genomic DNA was the source, and TCR beta CDR3 was amplified from it by two-round multiplex PCR. Primers targeting each individual TRBV and TRBJ gene were applied in first-round PCR. TCRdb redid the calling of the multiplex PCR reads with MiXCR, one entry per CDR3 protein. The sample consists of approximately 28,000 distinct CDR3 sequences, about 41% of them appearing once. The starting material was PBMCs, obtained before or after stereotactic body radiation therapy (not recorded which). These receptor sequences come from a donor of 50 years or more with non-small cell lung cancer.

V and J are TRBV6-1 and TRBJ2-3; D might be TRBD2 (6 bases). The V end was cut by 6 bases, the J end by 4 bases, with 20 bases between. Germline-derived CDR1 and CDR2 are MNHNS and SASEGT. The CDR3 totals 16 residues. DNA for the CDR3: TGTGCCAGCAGCCCCCTGGGGGGTTCCGGCTCAGATACGCAGTATTTT. This sequence encodes CASSPLGGSGSDTQYF.

This clonotype was recorded at least ten times. The J gene is TRBJ1-1, the V gene TRBV10-3, with 10 nucleotides matching TRBD1. The junction had 3 bases not matched to a gene; V was cut back by 8 bases and J by 0 bases. Germline assignment: CDR1 ENHRY and CDR2 SYGVKD. The CDR3 spans 14 residues. The CDR3 loop is CAIRDRGMNTEAFF. The DNA of the CDR3 is TGTGCCATCCGGGACAGGGGCATGAACACTGAAGCTTTCTTT.

This clonotype has ten or more counts. J is TRBJ2-3 and V is TRBV4-2, with 10 bases identical to TRBD2. The CDR3 runs to 16 residues. Looked up from germline, CDR1 is LGHNA and CDR2 is YNFKEQ. V shed 5 bases, J shed 2 bases, and the junction held 7 bases outside the gene matches. The CDR3 spells CASSASLAGTTDTQYF. The CDR3 DNA sequence: TGTGCCAGCAGCGCCTCACTAGCGGGGACCACAGATACGCAGTATTTT.

This clonotype has ten or more counts. The J gene is TRBJ1-1, the V gene TRBV5-1; D may be TRBD1 (6 bases). CDR1 and CDR2 from the germline V gene are SGHRS and YFSETQ. V was shortened by 0 bases and J by 5 bases, with 14 bases between the two germline ends. The CDR3 spans 15 residues. The CDR3 region is CASSLVAGQGTEAFF. For the CDR3, the DNA is TGCGCCAGCAGCTTGGTAGCAGGGCAGGGGACTGAAGCTTTCTTT.

This clonotype turned up a few times. This is likely an artifact of a read error, given a far larger clone one base away. J is TRBJ2-1 and V is TRBV6-2 or TRBV6-3; D possibly corresponds to TRBD2 (7 bases). In germline, CDR1 is MNHEY, CDR2 SVGEGT. The CDR3 loop spans 15 amino acids. For the CDR3, the DNA is TGTGCCAGCATCCCTCGTTGGGGGGGCGGCAATGGGCAGTTCTTC. As protein: CASIPRWGGGNGQFF.

Only one count was recorded for this clonotype. The chain recombines TRBV19 with TRBJ2-2, with 8 bases matching TRBD2. After removal of 4 bases from V and 6 bases from J, the junction contained 7 bases not matched to a gene. Germline CDR1 reads LNHDA; CDR2 reads SQIVND (reference sequence). CDR3 size: 15 residues. CDR3: CASSRITSGSGELFF. The CDR3, as DNA: TGTGCCAGTAGTAGGATCACTAGCGGATCCGGGGAGCTGTTTTTT.

This clonotype was observed many times. The chain combines TRBV11-2 with TRBJ2-5, with D possibly being TRBD1 or TRBD2 (5 bases each). Germline V gives CDR1 SGHAT, CDR2 FQNNGV. The CDR3 length is 13 residues. V was cut by 3 bases and J by 1 base, with 6 bases left in between. CDR3 sequence: CASSFGTQETQYF. In nucleotides, the CDR3 is TGTGCCAGCAGCTTCGGGACCCAAGAGACCCAGTACTTC.

V is TRBV28 and J is TRBJ2-1, with no clear D. The CDR3 is 17 residues long. The germline gives CDR1 MDHEN, CDR2 SYDVKM. V was shortened by 7 bases and J by 0 bases, with 19 bases between the two germline ends. CDR3 region: CASTFQHYAYSYNEQFF. In DNA, the CDR3 is TGTGCCAGCACCTTCCAGCACTATGCCTACTCCTACAATGAGCAGTTCTTC.

This clonotype has more than one count but fewer than ten. Since a much larger clone is just one base distant, this may be a read error. CDR3 protein: CSAQYGGLGDQYF. In DNA form, the CDR3 reads TGCAGTGCTCAATATGGGGGACTGGGCGATCAGTACTTC. The chain links TRBV20-1 to TRBJ2-7, with D perhaps TRBD2 (6 bases). CDR1 is DFQATT, CDR2 SNEGSKA, per germline (reference sequence). Trimming left V 5 bases short and J 10 bases short, with 21 bases between. This CDR3 has 13 residues.

As concerns this clonotype: A read error may account for a junction end that differs from germline. This chain links TRBV6-5 with TRBJ2-3; 9 bases map to TRBD2. Germline-derived CDR1 and CDR2 are MNHEY and SVGAGI. The CDR3 runs 16 residues. Written as DNA, the CDR3 is TGTGCCAGCAGTTACCTGTGGCGGGAGGGCACATATACGCAGTATTTT. Protein: CASSYLWREGTYTQYF.

In regard to this clonotype: A read error may explain this, as a much larger clone is one base away. This rearrangement joins TRBV6-2 or TRBV6-3 to TRBJ2-5; no firm D call. V lost 2 bases and J lost 1, with 8 bases in between. Germline assignment: CDR1 MNHEY and CDR2 SVGEGT. This CDR3 spans 14 amino acids. The CDR3, as DNA: TGTGCCAGCAGTTACGGTGGGTCCCAAGAGACCCAGTACTTC. Encoded protein: CASSYGGSQETQYF.

As for this clonotype: This could be a read error, since a much larger clone is one nucleotide away. The rearrangement uses TRBV6-4 and TRBJ1-1; D is ambiguous. Germline V gene lookup returns CDR1 MRHNA and CDR2 SNTAGT. The V gene lost 8 bases and the J gene lost 4 bases, with 17 bases spanning the gap. CDR3 length equals 14 residues. DNA for the CDR3: TGTGCCAGCTCGATGGCTGTTGGTAGCACTGAAGCTTTCTTT. Its translation: CASSMAVGSTEAFF.

The J gene is TRBJ2-2, the V gene TRBV12-3 or TRBV12-4; perhaps TRBD2 as D (5 bases). The CDR3 has 13 amino acids. V was trimmed by 7 bases and J by 7 bases, leaving 13 bases between them. CDR3 in amino acids: CASTTGRVGELFF. Here the CDR3 DNA reads TGTGCCAGCACGACCGGGCGGGTCGGGGAGCTGTTTTTT.

This clonotype was observed many times. This sequence joins TRBV24-1 and TRBJ1-4; TRBD1 is a possible D gene (5 bases). The length of the CDR3 is 12 residues. Germline V gene lookup returns CDR1 KGHDR and CDR2 SFDVKD. V lost 3 bases to trimming and J lost 11 bases, with 9 bases between them. The CDR3 bases are TGTGCCACCAGTGATGCGGAGGGGAAACTGTTTTTT. The encoded protein is CATSDAEGKLFF.

This clonotype was counted many times. The rearrangement joins TRBV5-5 to TRBJ1-1; D is ambiguous. The germline V and J ends were trimmed by 6 bases and 3 bases, with 12 bases remaining between them. The germline V gene has CDR1 SGHKS and CDR2 YYEKEE (reference sequence). This CDR3 is built from 13 residues. Here the CDR3 DNA reads TGTGCCAGCATCGATCCGCTTGACACTGAAGCTTTCTTT. This gives the protein CASIDPLDTEAFF. The full variable domain, in which reference TRBV5-5 and TRBJ1-1 provide the parts outside the CDR3, is DAGVTQSPTHLIKTRGQQVTLRCSPISGHKSVSWYQQVLGQGPQFIFQYYEKEERGRGNFPDRFSARQFPNYSSELNVNALLLGDSALYLCASIDPLDTEAFFGQGTRLTVV.